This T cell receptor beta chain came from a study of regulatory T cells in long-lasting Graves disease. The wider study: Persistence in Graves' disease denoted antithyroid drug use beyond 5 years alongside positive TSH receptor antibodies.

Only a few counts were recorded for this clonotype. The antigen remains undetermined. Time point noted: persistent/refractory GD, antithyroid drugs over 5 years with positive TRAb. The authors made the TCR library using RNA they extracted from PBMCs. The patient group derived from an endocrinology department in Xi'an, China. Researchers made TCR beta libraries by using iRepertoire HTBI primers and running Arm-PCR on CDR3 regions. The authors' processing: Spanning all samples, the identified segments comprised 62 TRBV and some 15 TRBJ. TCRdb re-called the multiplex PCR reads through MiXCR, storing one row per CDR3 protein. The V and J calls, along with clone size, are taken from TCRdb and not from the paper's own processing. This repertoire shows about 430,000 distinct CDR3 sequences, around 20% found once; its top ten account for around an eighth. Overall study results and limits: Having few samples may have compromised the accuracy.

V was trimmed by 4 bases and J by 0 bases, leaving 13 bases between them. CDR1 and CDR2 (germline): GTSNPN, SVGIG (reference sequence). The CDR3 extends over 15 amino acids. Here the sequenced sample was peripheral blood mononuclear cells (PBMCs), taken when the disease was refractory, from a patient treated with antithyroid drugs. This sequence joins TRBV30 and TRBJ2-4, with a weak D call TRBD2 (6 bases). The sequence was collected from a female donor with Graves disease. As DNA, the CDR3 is TGTGCCTGGACCGGGGGAGGACTAGCCAAAAACATTCAGTACTTC. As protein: CAWTGGGLAKNIQYF.